This TCR beta chain was profiled in a study of T cells after yellow fever vaccination. In the study overall: The SMART-Seq v4 Ultra Low Input method served to prepare the low-cell-number fractions. General observations from the study: Post-booster samples contained most primary-vaccination clones (around 95% CD4, about 90% CD8).

This clonotype was counted a few times. Its specificity is unknown. They built TCR cDNA with 5'RACE template switching, a step that put in a universal primer site and UMIs. Using its own MiXCR run on the 5' RACE reads, TCRdb lists one record per CDR3 protein. The sample consists of over 300,000 distinct CDR3 sequences, roughly 3.9% of them appearing once. CDR1 is MGHRA, CDR2 YSYEKL, per germline. This CDR3 spans 14 amino acids. The clonotype was recovered from a man between 18 and 35 years old who received the YFV17D yellow fever vaccine. The material was PBMCs, obtained 5 days after the yellow fever booster vaccination. This sequence joins TRBV4-1 and TRBJ1-5; D gene uncertain. The CDR3 region has the DNA TGCGGCAGTTCAATGGTGTATAGCAATCAGCCCCAGCATTTT. The encoded protein is CGSSMVYSNQPQHF.